These T cell receptor beta chains were read from a single sample in a study of T cell responses to AZD1222 COVID-19 vaccine. Sequencing was performed with immunoSEQ multiplex PCR; in TCRdb, only in-frame clones are kept and a portion is missing. Here the sample spans roughly 120,000 clones, roughly 88% being singletons. The sample here was peripheral blood, taken on day 0 of AZD1222 vaccination. The receptors were sampled from an adult in good health. The CDR3 runs from the conserved cysteine through the conserved F or W.

j_gene,v_gene,CDR3aa
TRBJ1-1,TRBV9,CASSPPTGGNTEAFF
TRBJ1-6,TRBV5-1,CASSLGAGTGGWSPLHF
TRBJ1-6,TRBV7-9,CAGQLYNSPLHF
TRBJ2-5,TRBV12-3/TRBV12-4,CASRGRGRGTQYF
TRBJ1-3,TRBV30,CAYSTGLSGNTIYF
TRBJ1-5,TRBV15,CATSRGQLNQPQHF
TRBJ1-5,TRBV5-6,CASSRTSSNQPQHF
TRBJ2-1,TRBV3-1/TRBV3-2,CASSGGSSYNEQFF
TRBJ2-5,TRBV9,CASSVGGLQETQYF
TRBJ2-3,TRBV7-3,CASSFGGAQYF
TRBJ2-2,TRBV7-2,CASSLGGGGRFGELFF
TRBJ1-1,TRBV2,CASRRSATEAFF
TRBJ1-3,TRBV7-6,CASSYPGNDGNTIYF
TRBJ2-7,TRBV19,CASSIGSATASYEQYF
TRBJ1-3,TRBV6-2/TRBV6-3,CASSPFLGQGKSEDTIYF
TRBJ2-3,TRBV15,CATDYGTGTDTQYF
TRBJ1-1,TRBV29-1,CSVEDPGGPVTEAFF
TRBJ1-1,TRBV6-2/TRBV6-3,CASSLTDQNTEAFF
TRBJ2-1,TRBV15,CATSNPGGLYNEQFF
TRBJ1-1,TRBV25-1,CASRKTGNAEAFF
TRBJ1-2,TRBV24-1,CATSDHAGGNYGYTF
TRBJ2-3,TRBV21-1,CASSLNPSGGPRSTDTQYF
TRBJ2-1,TRBV6-2/TRBV6-3,CASSYAGTGSQNEQFF
TRBJ1-2,TRBV29-1,CAMDSPRLYGYTF
TRBJ2-3,TRBV3-1/TRBV3-2,CASSQVTTSGGFSAWNTQYF
TRBJ1-2,TRBV11-3,CASSLEGVGNRFYGYTF
TRBJ1-1,TRBV24-1,CATSDNSGNTEAFF
TRBJ1-3,TRBV5-8,CASSLVLGAGNTIYF
TRBJ2-1,TRBV11-3,CASSLDPRGSYNEQFF
TRBJ1-2,TRBV9,CASSVEGQGLDGYTF
TRBJ2-1,TRBV13,CASSLKWEVGYNEQFF
TRBJ2-1,TRBV28,CASSFFPSLAGGIFSYNEQFF
TRBJ1-2,TRBV5-6,CASRLQGRYGYTF
TRBJ2-5,TRBV24-1,CATSDNGLAAYQETQYF
TRBJ2-5,TRBV5-4,CASSGRTSGSFQETQYF
TRBJ2-3,TRBV30,CAWRTGTGLRDTQYF
TRBJ1-3,TRBV4-1,CASIGAGNTIYF
TRBJ2-2,TRBV14,CASSQVAGGLGGELFF
TRBJ1-4,TRBV7-2,CASSSRGQAGEKLFF
TRBJ1-4,TRBV27,CASSLGGSGEKLFF
TRBJ2-3,TRBV27,CASGRLETSTDTQYF
TRBJ1-2,TRBV19,CASSRGQGRPNYGYTF
TRBJ1-5,TRBV5-1,CASSPTGLDNQPQHF
TRBJ1-5,TRBV19,CASSGRRDNQPQHF
TRBJ2-3,TRBV5-1,CASSLGSGSIKDTQYF
TRBJ1-1,TRBV6-5,CASSYGYNTEAFF
TRBJ2-3,TRBV30,CAWSGWTTTDTQYF
TRBJ1-1,TRBV7-3,CASSFSTVNTEAFF
TRBJ1-2,TRBV30,CAWSKARGQGGYTF
TRBJ1-3,TRBV2,CASLEAFSGNTIYF